Given below is one T cell receptor beta chain in context. The PCR used 60 Vbeta and 13 Jbeta primers. Libraries were prepared by immunoSEQ multiplex PCR; TCRdb keeps only in-frame clonotypes and omits some of them. This table holds approximately 93,000 clones, 79% found once. The data are from a study of cytomegalovirus exposure and HLA in healthy donors. The length of the CDR3 is 13 residues. Germline assignment: CDR1 SGHNT and CDR2 YYREEE (reference sequence). Trimming took off 0 bases at V and 3 bases at J, with 3 bases between the two ends. The clonotype was recovered from a woman in her forties in good health and CMV-seronegative. The rearrangement joins TRBV5-4 to TRBJ2-2; no clear D gene. The source material was PBMCs. The CDR3 DNA reads as TGTGCCAGCAGCTTGGTCGACACCGGGGAGCTGTTTTTT. Amino acid sequence: CASSLVDTGELFF. The full variable domain, in which reference TRBV5-4 and TRBJ2-2 provide the parts outside the CDR3, is ETGVTQSPTHLIKTRGQQVTLRCSSQSGHNTVSWYQQALGQGPQFIFQYYREEENGRGNFPPRFSGLQFPNYSSELNVNALELDDSALYLCASSLVDTGELFFGEGSRLTVL.